Reported below is one T cell receptor (beta chain). The data belong to a study of T cell repertoires in cytomegalovirus infection. TCRdb itself ran the reads through MiXCR, one entry per CDR3 protein. Here the sample spans 200,000 to 300,000 distinct CDR3 sequences, roughly 10% being singletons. V was cut by 1 base and J by 2 bases, with 9 bases left in between. The CDR3 totals 14 residues. Per germline, CDR1 DFQATT and CDR2 SNEGSKA (reference sequence). The rearrangement joins TRBV20-1 to TRBJ2-1; D is uncertain. The sequence was obtained from a human donor in good health (CMV status not recorded). Some clones in this sample may be carry-over from other donors' samples. The sample was PBMCs. The CDR3 spells CSARAPAAYNEQFF. Here the CDR3 DNA reads TGCAGTGCTAGAGCCCCAGCTGCCTACAATGAGCAGTTCTTC.